This T cell receptor beta chain was profiled in a study of cytomegalovirus exposure and HLA in healthy donors. Study-wide points: Using the classifier, cytomegalovirus status was reportedly diagnosed with high specificity and sensitivity. TCR beta chains numbering more than 150 were designated cytomegalovirus-associated.

On this clone: The antigen is undetermined.

Profiling relied on immunoSEQ multiplex PCR, and the TCRdb table lists in-frame clones only, not all of them. The sample holds roughly 330,000 clones, 87% seen once. The sample was PBMCs. This receptor was obtained from a woman aged 25 to 39 in good health and CMV-seropositive.

CDR3 protein: CASSQQQGSTDTQYF. In DNA, the CDR3 is TGTGCCAGCTCACAGCAACAAGGAAGCACAGATACGCAGTATTTT. The genes are TRBV18 and TRBJ2-3, with D unresolved. V lost 4 bases and J lost 0, with 11 bases in between. The CDR3 covers 15 residues. Germline values: CDR1 KGHSH, CDR2 LQKENI.